This T cell receptor beta chain appears in the sequencing data of a study of T cell repertoires in cytomegalovirus infection. Study information: It was the public TCR beta signatures that indicated both CMV infection and matching HLA type.

This CDR3 spans 17 amino acids. The germline gives CDR1 SGHTA, CDR2 FQGNSA. V lost 4 bases and J lost 2; bases outside the gene matches: 10. Study-wide results and caveats: CMV-specific TCR beta clonotypes restricted by HLA-C were the ones dominating the ex vivo response. The cumulative frequency of public TCR beta families distinguished individuals who carried CMV together with the relevant HLA.

The sample holds many counts of this clonotype. The target antigen is unknown. One entry per CDR3 protein results from TCRdb running MiXCR on the reads. The sample has around 300,000 distinct CDR3 sequences; 9% to 9.5% are singletons. Sequencing used PBMCs. The clonotype comes from a human donor in good health (CMV status not recorded). Some clones in this sample may be carry-over from other donors' samples. This rearrangement joins TRBV7-2 to TRBJ2-5, with 10 bases lining up with TRBD2. The CDR3 sequence: CASSSGRASGGQETQYF. The CDR3, as DNA: TGTGCCAGCAGCTCCGGCCGGGCTAGCGGGGGACAAGAGACCCAGTACTTC.